This T cell receptor beta chain was captured by sequencing in a study of CD8 T cells in Susac syndrome (dated by TCRdb to between 2017 and 2020). At the level of the whole study: Among the sequenced Susac syndrome patients, about 6 had clinically active disease and roughly eight were in clinical remission. At blood withdrawal, Susac syndrome patients were therapy-naive, treated with corticosteroids (with IVIg additionally given to some), or treated with IVIg alone. Whether CD8+ T cell activation and differentiation in Susac syndrome was antigen driven was tested using repertoire sequencing. The clonality of the CD8+ T cell repertoire was compared across approximately 11 healthy donors, some 14 Susac syndrome patients and 15 multiple sclerosis patients.

Note on this clonotype: The antigen it binds to is not known. Within one base of it there is no much larger clone, and no base qualities were kept.

Peripheral blood CD8+ and CD4+ T cells from healthy donors, Susac syndrome patients and multiple sclerosis patients were profiled by high-throughput TCR beta sequencing. The Susac syndrome patients fulfilled recently defined diagnostic criteria for definite or probable disease. Bulk CD8+ and CD4+ T cells were purified by magnetic negative isolation, whereas CD8+ TEMRA cells were enriched by FACS. Blood was collected in EDTA tubes and processed within 24 hours, with PBMCs isolated through density gradient centrifugation. PBMCs destined for TCR sequencing were cryopreserved in liquid nitrogen and later thawed in a 37 °C water bath. The sorted or isolated CD4+, CD8+ and CD8+ TEMRA cells had a purity of 90% or higher. Results and caveats for the whole study, not just this receptor: Sixteen Susac-specific public clones were identified in the total CD8+ repertoire, and several Susac-specific public clones were identified in the CD8+ TEMRA repertoire. Clonal expansion was seen in Susac syndrome CD8+ repertoires, peaking in CD8+ TEMRA cells and being greater in clinically active patients than in remitting ones. The TCR sequencing and HLA analysis was acknowledged to have included a relatively small number of individuals.

Via the germline V gene, CDR1 is MDHEN and CDR2 SYDVKM. The CDR3 runs 17 amino acids, cysteine and phenylalanine included. CDR3 DNA only is kept here, 51 bases in frame from base 1. For this chain, trimming is 6 bases at the V end and 5 bases at the J end, and the number of junction bases without a gene match is 11. RNA was extracted using the RNeasy kit, and about 0.45 to 1 ug of the RNA was reverse transcribed with random hexamers. TCR beta CDR3 regions were amplified with the immunoSEQ multiplex PCR assay covering 54 Vbeta and 13 Jbeta segments. PCR amplification bias was corrected using a synthetic template baseline for primer optimization and computational correction. On the authors' methods: Reads were assigned to V, D and J genes according to IMGT and analyzed in immunoSEQ Analyzer, with only productive sequences retained. Clonality was calculated as one minus the Shannon entropy normalized by log2 of the number of productive unique sequences. For each patient and control, public and private clones were evaluated within the 100 most prevalent clones. Clones were defined as Susac-specific if absent from the healthy and MS cohorts, from some 1,000 published viral clones and from other ImmuneACCESS disease sequences. TCRdb cleaned the public reads at Q25 with fastp, built clones with MiXCR and kept in-frame beta chains. One record per CDR3 amino acid sequence lists the most common genes and DNA. TCRdb's processing, not the authors', yielded these V and J calls. This sample has some 130,000 distinct CDR3 sequences in its table, and over 90% of those were observed once. 0.15% to 0.2% of the sample belongs to the ten largest clones.

This sequence uses TRBV28 and TRBJ1-5; TRBD1 matches 12 bases in the middle. This TCR came from a human donor with Susac syndrome. The sequencing sample was made of CD8+ T cells from PBMCs. The CDR3 corresponds to CASSNPRDRGLHQPQHF. The DNA sequence follows: TGTGCCAGCAGCAACCCACGGGACAGGGGGCTTCATCAGCCCCAGCATTTT.